The 26 T cell receptor beta chains reported below all come from one sample, sequenced in a study of Graves' ophthalmopathy and Graves' hyperthyroidism. TCR beta CDR3 regions were amplified from RNA transcripts. The first-round RT-PCR employed HTBI primers together with the Qiagen OneStep RT-PCR kit. A multiplex PCR was then performed as the second round. TCRdb reprocessed the multiplex PCR reads via MiXCR and lists one record per CDR3 protein. The sample consists of about 700,000 distinct CDR3 sequences, over 40% of them appearing once. The sequencing input was peripheral blood. The receptor source for this set is an adult man with Graves' ophthalmopathy.

This clonotype was observed at least ten times. The chain joins TRBV29-1 to TRBJ1-1; 9 bases are shared with TRBD1. J lost 4 bases, V lost 5 bases, and 8 bases had no gene match. This CDR3 has 14 residues. Germline CDR1 is SQVTM and CDR2 is ANQGSEA. The CDR3 region is CSVRTGGVFTEAFF. The CDR3 nucleotides read TGCAGCGTTCGCACAGGGGGCGTCTTCACTGAAGCTTTCTTT.

The CDR3 sequence is CASSSVQGGRMETQYF. In DNA form, the CDR3 reads TGTGCCAGCAGCTCGGTACAGGGGGGGCGTATGGAGACCCAGTACTTC. The chain uses TRBV7-8 and TRBJ2-5; a possible D gene is TRBD1 (8 bases). This CDR3 region has 16 residues. Trimming pared 4 bases from V and 5 bases from J, leaving 20 bases between. Germline CDR1 is SGHVS and CDR2 is FQNEAQ.

The chain couples TRBV6-4 to TRBJ1-1, with 7 positions matching TRBD1. V shed 4 bases, J shed 1 base, and the junction held 9 bases outside the gene matches. The CDR3 sequence is 16 residues long. CDR1 MRHNA and CDR2 SNTAGT come from the germline V gene. The CDR3 region is CASSAPARGTNTEAFF. CDR3 coding DNA: TGTGCCAGCAGTGCTCCGGCCAGGGGGACGAACACTGAAGCTTTCTTT.

The rearrangement uses TRBV6-1 and TRBJ1-5; no clear D. The V end lost 8 bases, the J end lost 3 bases, and 11 bases lay between the germline ends. Germline V gives CDR1 MNHNS, CDR2 SASEGT. CDR3 length: 13 amino acids. CDR3 sequence reads: CASVKKVNQPQHF. CDR3 sequence (DNA): TGTGCCAGCGTGAAAAAGGTCAATCAGCCCCAGCATTTT.

The rearrangement links TRBV29-1 to TRBJ2-2; TRBD2 agrees at 9 bases. Looked up from germline, CDR1 is SQVTM and CDR2 is ANQGSEA. The trim removed 4 bases at V and 7 bases at J, leaving 1 base unmatched. The CDR3 extends over 12 amino acids. The CDR3: CSVVAGDGELFF. In DNA, the CDR3 is TGCAGCGTTGTAGCGGGAGACGGGGAGCTGTTTTTT.

This chain connects TRBV24-1 to TRBJ2-5; TRBD2 agrees at 9 bases. The V gene's germline CDR1 is KGHDR and CDR2 SFDVKD. The CDR3 has 16 residues. Germline trimming cut 3 bases from V and 5 bases from J; bases unmatched to any gene: 9. The CDR3 here is CATSDSGSGGQETQYF. CDR3 DNA: TGTGCCACCAGTGATAGCGGGAGCGGGGGGCAGGAGACCCAGTACTTC.

This clonotype has just one count. CDR3 DNA: TGCAGTGCTATCAGGACAGGGGTTCACGAGCAGTACTTC. Protein: CSAIRTGVHEQYF. The V and J genes are TRBV20-1 and TRBJ2-7; 9 positions match TRBD1. Germline CDR1 reads DFQATT; CDR2 reads SNEGSKA (reference sequence). J lost 5 bases, V lost 4 bases, and 6 bases had no gene match. The CDR3 loop spans 13 amino acids.

This clonotype was counted ten times or more. V is TRBV9 and J is TRBJ2-7; D unresolved. Germline CDR1 and CDR2: SGDLS and YYNGEE. The CDR3 is 14 residues long. V was clipped by 0 bases and J by 4 bases, with 11 bases between them. For the CDR3, the DNA is TGTGCCAGCAGCGTAGGGGTCGGCGAGTACGAGCAGTACTTC. As protein: CASSVGVGEYEQYF.

The chain is built from TRBV12-5 and TRBJ2-5; tentatively, D is TRBD1 or TRBD2 (5 bases each). CDR3 size: 14 residues. With 2 bases removed from V and 5 bases from J, the gap between germline ends came to 12 bases. Germline V gene data show CDR1 as LGHNT and CDR2 as FRNRAP. CDR3 in DNA: TGTGCTAGTGGTTTGTTGGGGGAATCGGAGACCCAGTACTTC. This translates into CASGLLGESETQYF.

Worth noting for this clonotype: Given a much more abundant clone one base away, this may be a read error. This chain links TRBV12-5 with TRBJ1-2; D gene ambiguous. CDR1 is LGHNT and CDR2 is FRNRAP in the germline V gene. V was clipped by 9 bases and J by 2 bases, with 7 bases between them. The CDR3 runs 11 residues. The CDR3 loop reads CASRWNYGYTF. The CDR3 coding sequence is TGTGCTAGCCGGTGGAACTATGGCTACACCTTC.

This clonotype occurred a few times. The chain couples TRBV5-1 to TRBJ2-7; 7 positions agree with TRBD2. Looked up from germline, CDR1 is SGHRS and CDR2 is YFSETQ. The V gene end was trimmed by 1 base and the J gene end by 5 bases; junction bases not matched to a gene: 12. This CDR3 has 16 amino acids. CDR3 protein: CASSLFPGGSVDEQYF. In DNA form, the CDR3 reads TGCGCCAGCAGCTTGTTTCCGGGGGGAAGTGTCGACGAGCAGTACTTC.

The chain couples TRBV19 to TRBJ2-5; D is possibly TRBD1 or TRBD2 (6 bases each). The V end was cut by 9 bases, the J end by 4 bases, with 12 bases between. Germline V gene data show CDR1 as LNHDA and CDR2 as SQIVND (reference sequence). This CDR3 region has 12 residues. In DNA, the CDR3 is TGTGCCAGCCGAACGGGGGCAGAGACCCAGTACTTC. Its protein product is CASRTGAETQYF.

This clonotype appeared many times. The rearrangement links TRBV27 to TRBJ1-1; 7 nucleotides line up with TRBD1. CDR3 length: 13 amino acids. Trimming removed 6 bases from V and 8 bases from J; junction bases left unmatched: 9. Germline-derived CDR1 and CDR2 are MNHEY and SMNVEV (reference sequence). This CDR3 reads CASSPDREGEAFF. The CDR3 bases are TGTGCCAGCAGCCCAGACAGGGAAGGGGAAGCTTTCTTT.

The genes are TRBV6-5 and TRBJ2-5, with 7 positions matching TRBD1. Trimming at V came to 6 bases and at J to 5 bases, leaving 9 bases not matched to a gene. The germline V gene encodes CDR1 MNHEY and CDR2 SVGAGI. The CDR3 length is 14 residues. CDR3 sequence (DNA): TGTGCCAGCAGAACCCACAGGGGCGAGGAGACCCAGTACTTC. Translation gives CASRTHRGEETQYF.

This clonotype was observed a handful of times. This chain connects TRBV12-3 or TRBV12-4 to TRBJ2-5, with TRBD2 matching 9 bases. Losses at the gene ends were 1 base for V and 4 bases for J; bases not matched to a gene: 7. The CDR3 is made up of 16 amino acids. The CDR3 here is CASSLGSSGIRETQYF. CDR3 DNA sequence: TGTGCCAGCAGTTTAGGATCTAGCGGGATTAGAGAGACCCAGTACTTC.

A remark on this clonotype: This may stem from a read error, because a much larger clone lies one nucleotide away. This rearrangement joins TRBV25-1 to TRBJ2-7; D not resolved. Per the germline V gene, CDR1 is MGHDK and CDR2 is SYGVNS. The CDR3 contains 15 residues. CDR3: CAGSPMGTGGYEQYF. CDR3 nucleotide sequence: TGTGCCGGCAGCCCAATGGGAACCGGCGGCTACGAGCAGTACTTC.

This chain connects TRBV10-3 to TRBJ1-4; no reliable D call. Deletions cut 2 bases from V and 3 bases from J, with 7 bases between. The CDR3 spans 14 residues. CDR1 is ENHRY and CDR2 is SYGVKD in the germline V gene. The CDR3 spells CAISETEPNEKLFF. The CDR3 DNA reads as TGTGCCATCAGTGAGACGGAACCTAATGAAAAACTGTTTTTT.

A few counts support this clonotype. The chain recombines TRBV6-5 with TRBJ1-1; perhaps TRBD1 as D (5 bases). V lost 7 bases to trimming and J lost 8 bases, with 17 bases between them. The CDR3 spans 13 residues. The V gene's germline CDR1 is MNHEY and CDR2 SVGAGI. CDR3 sequence: CASNGPPKGEAFF. DNA of the CDR3: TGTGCCAGCAATGGGCCACCGAAGGGGGAAGCTTTCTTT.

The sample holds many counts of this clonotype. The gene calls are TRBV10-3 and TRBJ1-4; D not resolved. The CDR3 length is 14 residues. The V and J ends lost 2 bases and 5 bases respectively, with 9 bases between them. Germline-derived CDR1 and CDR2 are ENHRY and SYGVKD. The CDR3 loop reads CAISERAENEKLFF. In DNA, the CDR3 is TGTGCCATCAGTGAGCGGGCAGAGAATGAAAAACTGTTTTTT.

The chain has TRBV7-2 and TRBJ2-2; TRBD2 agrees at 7 bases. There are 13 residues in the CDR3. CDR1 SGHTA and CDR2 FQGNSA come from the germline V gene. V was clipped by 11 bases and J by 4 bases; unmatched bases: 7. The CDR3 protein is CAVRLALTGELFF. The CDR3 coding sequence is TGTGCCGTACGACTAGCTCTCACCGGGGAGCTGTTTTTT.

The table lists this clonotype with many counts. The chain is built from TRBV12-3 or TRBV12-4 and TRBJ1-1; perhaps TRBD1 as D (5 bases). The CDR3 has 17 residues. The V and J ends lost 5 bases and 1 base respectively, with 20 bases between them. The CDR3 sequence: CASSTLLTGVANTEAFF. The DNA of the CDR3 is TGTGCCAGCAGTACCCTGCTTACAGGTGTGGCGAACACTGAAGCTTTCTTT.

V usage is TRBV10-1 and J usage is TRBJ1-2; tentatively, D is TRBD1 (6 bases). The CDR3 contains 11 residues. The ends were cut back, 9 bases at V and 7 bases at J, with 12 bases in the middle. The germline gives CDR1 WNHNN, CDR2 SYGVQD (reference sequence). The CDR3 loop reads CASDRLRGYTF. The CDR3 DNA reads TGCGCCAGTGACAGGCTGCGTGGCTACACCTTC.

Turning to this clonotype: A much larger clone lies one base from this, so it may be a read error. The chain has TRBV6-1 and TRBJ1-1, with a tentative D call TRBD1 (5 bases). The CDR3 is made up of 14 amino acids. CDR1 is MNHNS, CDR2 SASEGT, per germline. CDR3 in amino acids: CAGSIRDSNTEAFF. CDR3 sequence (DNA): TGTGCCGGCAGTATCAGGGATTCCAACACTGAAGCTTTCTTT.

This rearrangement joins TRBV2 to TRBJ2-7, with a weak D call TRBD1 (6 bases). Germline V gene sequence: CDR1 SNHLY, CDR2 FYNNEI. V was shortened by 7 bases and J by 5 bases, with 15 bases between the two germline ends. The CDR3 runs 13 residues. CDR3 region: CASKPGDPHEQYF. The CDR3 coding sequence is TGTGCCAGCAAGCCAGGGGACCCCCACGAGCAGTACTTC. Combining the CDR3 with reference TRBV2 and TRBJ2-7 gives the whole variable domain EPEVTQTPSHQVTQMGQEVILRCVPISNHLYFYWYRQILGQKVEFLVSFYNNEISEKSEIFDDQFSVERPDGSNFTLKIRSTKLEDSAMYFCASKPGDPHEQYFGPGTRLTVT.

This clonotype appeared many times. CDR3 sequence (DNA): TGTGCCAGCAGTGACTCAGTAACAGCTGGGGCCAACGTCCTGACTTTC. Translated: CASSDSVTAGANVLTF. V gene TRBV6-4 combines with J gene TRBJ2-6; no firm D call. There are 16 residues in the CDR3. The V gene's germline CDR1 is MRHNA and CDR2 SNTAGT. Deletions cut 0 bases from V and 2 bases from J, with 8 bases between.

This clonotype appeared a few times. This chain joins TRBV5-5 and TRBJ1-4; TRBD1 might be the D (5 bases). CDR3 length equals 16 residues. The V end lost 4 bases, the J end lost 6 bases, and 19 bases lay between the germline ends. Germline lookup yields CDR1 SGHKS and CDR2 YYEKEE (reference sequence). CDR3 sequence (DNA): TGTGCCAGCAGCCCCGAGGCGGGGGGTGAAGATGAAAAACTGTTTTTT. Translated, it gives CASSPEAGGEDEKLFF.